What follows describes a single T cell receptor (beta chain). These data originate in a study of technical replicates of blood from a handful of donors. Method: immunoSEQ multiplex PCR; TCRdb's copy keeps in-frame clones and lacks some. The sample carries under 95,000 clones, about 95% recorded once. Trimming took off 6 bases at V and 0 bases at J, with 19 bases between the two ends. The V gene's germline CDR1 is MDHEN and CDR2 SYDVKM. CDR3 size: 17 residues. The sample was T cells isolated from PBMCs. The V and J genes are TRBV28 and TRBJ2-3, with D perhaps TRBD1 (6 bases). This TCR was sampled from a human donor in good health. The CDR3 sequence: CASSRNPDSHSTDTQYF. CDR3 DNA sequence: TGTGCCAGCAGCCGAAACCCGGACAGCCATAGCACAGATACGCAGTATTTT.